This T cell receptor beta chain comes out of a study of identical twins. Study results and caveats: The models systematically underestimated how much out-of-frame TCR alpha was shared in monozygotic twins. Fewer insertions were carried by abundant cord blood beta clonotypes, but none was seen in memory repertoires.

The CDR3 runs 15 residues. V gave up 1 base and J gave up 3 bases, with 13 bases separating them. Germline assignment: CDR1 SNHLY and CDR2 FYNNEI. It was template switching that added a universal primer site, and there were unique molecular identifiers on the cDNA. From the 5' RACE reads, TCRdb called clonotypes with MiXCR, one entry per CDR3 protein. The repertoire holds approximately 600,000 distinct CDR3 sequences, with 7.5% to 10% as singletons. A note on this clonotype: Its specificity is not known.

These records were also assigned to another study, of yellow fever vaccine responses in identical twins. Turning to that study: As reported, the vaccine T cell response of twins seemed partly convergent and partly personalized.

The sample was PBMCs. This chain connects TRBV2 to TRBJ2-7; weak D call: TRBD1 (6 bases). The sequence came from a woman younger than 35 in good health. As DNA, the CDR3 is TGTGCCAGCAGTGAAGAACAGGGCCGCCTCTACGAGCAGTACTTC. Translation gives CASSEEQGRLYEQYF.